The entry below gives a single TCR beta chain sequence along with its context. What it recognizes is unknown. This sequence may be a read error, since a much larger clone differs from it by one base. The source of the sample is a study of tumor-infiltrating lymphocytes in primary liver carcinoma. Study conclusions and caveats: Lesser overlap characterized tumor-adjacent and tumor-blood pairs relative to tumor region pairs.

The CDR3 consists of 13 residues. Looked up from germline, CDR1 is MNHEY and CDR2 is SVGAGI. Joint extraction of RNA and DNA used roughly 20-33 mg of bulk tissue that was unsorted. The patients presented with primary liver carcinoma, which was managed through surgical resection. Every tumor specimen contained over 80% viable tumor cells. Synthesis of TCR beta cDNA was carried out from 500 ng total RNA with a constant-region primer. Three-round nested multiplex PCR performed with slightly modified ARM-PCR produced the TCR beta libraries. The two initial PCR rounds, about 9 cycles each, used TRBV1-TRBV30 forward and C-beta reverse primers. TCRdb reprocessed the multiplex PCR reads with MiXCR, giving one entry per CDR3 protein. The repertoire holds 55,000 to 65,000 distinct CDR3 sequences, about two thirds seen once, with around 60% in the top ten.

The sample was liver tumor tissue from sampling region 2. Regarding subset: tumor region T2, inferior pole. The source of this sequence is a man aged 40-49 years with primary liver carcinoma and hepatitis B virus infection. This rearrangement joins TRBV6-5 to TRBJ2-5; a possible D gene is TRBD1 (6 bases). CDR3 bases: TGTGCCAGCAGGGGGGCCCCCCTGGGGACCCAGCACTTC. This codes for CASRGAPLGTQHF.